Below, 25 T cell receptor beta chains from the same sample are listed, as sequenced in a study of blood T cell repertoires in COVID-19. Clones were sequenced by immunoSEQ multiplex PCR, and TCRdb holds only the in-frame ones, with some missing. Of roughly 97,000 clones in the sample, about 91% were seen once. The sample comprised peripheral blood. The receptors stem from a human donor in a cohort sampled during active COVID-19.

V usage is TRBV7-2 and J usage is TRBJ1-5; a weak D match, TRBD1 (5 bases). This CDR3 spans 15 amino acids. The V end was cut by 1 base, the J end by 3 bases, with 10 bases between. The germline V gene encodes CDR1 SGHTA and CDR2 FQGNSA. CDR3 coding DNA: TGTGCCAGCAGCTTAGGGAAGGGACTCAATCAGCCCCAGCATTTT. It specifies CASSLGKGLNQPQHF. Full variable domain (remainder filled in from reference TRBV7-2 and TRBJ1-5): GAGVSQSPSNKVTEKGKDVELRCDPISGHTALYWYRQSLGQGLEFLIYFQGNSAPDKSGLPSDRFSAERTGGSVSTLTIQRTQQEDSAVYLCASSLGKGLNQPQHFGDGTRLSIL.

CDR3 residues: CASSLGPAGVVSYNEQFF. The CDR3, as DNA: TGTGCCAGCAGCTTAGGTCCGGCGGGAGTAGTCTCCTACAATGAGCAGTTCTTC. V gene TRBV7-9 combines with J gene TRBJ2-1; 7 nucleotides match TRBD2. The CDR3 spans 18 residues. The J segment lost 0 bases and the V segment lost 1 base, leaving 9 bases of the junction unmatched. Germline-derived CDR1 and CDR2 are SEHNR and FQNEAQ (reference sequence).

In this sample, this clone turned up once. V usage is TRBV4-3 and J usage is TRBJ2-3; 13 bases agree with TRBD2. Trimming took 2 bases from V and 0 from J; bases not matched to a gene: 11. CDR3 length: 20 residues. Germline loops: CDR1 LGHNA, CDR2 YSLEER. In DNA, the CDR3 is TGCGCCAGCAGCCAACGACTCGGACTAGCGGGGGTTCGGAGCACAGATACGCAGTATTTT. Its protein is CASSQRLGLAGVRSTDTQYF.

The gene calls are TRBV20-1 and TRBJ1-2, with no clear D. From germline, CDR1 is DFQATT and CDR2 SNEGSKA (reference sequence). V was trimmed by 8 bases and J by 6 bases, leaving 13 bases between them. The CDR3 consists of 11 residues. The CDR3 spells CSSSRENGYTF. CDR3 nucleotide sequence: TGCAGTTCGTCCCGTGAGAATGGCTACACCTTC.

The sample holds one count of this clone. The chain has TRBV27 and TRBJ2-1, with TRBD1 matching 7 bases. Germline V CDR1 and CDR2: MNHEY, SMNVEV (reference sequence). The V segment lost 4 bases and the J segment 7 bases; nucleotides outside the gene matches: 4. This CDR3 region has 13 residues. The CDR3 here is CASSWAGGNEQFF. The CDR3 DNA sequence: TGTGCCAGCAGTTGGGCAGGGGGAAATGAGCAGTTCTTC.

The V gene is TRBV27, the J gene TRBJ1-4, with D unresolved. The CDR3 consists of 15 residues. The germline V and J ends were trimmed by 5 bases and 8 bases, with 18 bases remaining between them. Germline V lookup: CDR1 MNHEY, CDR2 SMNVEV (reference sequence). CDR3 protein: CASSLQSSGFEKLFF. In DNA, the CDR3 is TGTGCCAGCAGTCTCCAATCGTCGGGTTTCGAAAAACTGTTTTTT.

V is TRBV19 and J is TRBJ2-1; 8 bases match TRBD1. The CDR3 totals 16 residues. The V gene end was trimmed by 6 bases and the J gene end by 0 bases; junction bases not matched to a gene: 7. CDR1 is LNHDA, CDR2 SQIVND, per germline (reference sequence). The CDR3 DNA reads TGTGCCAGTAGCCTTCAGGGGGCGAGCTCCTACAATGAGCAGTTCTTC. This sequence encodes CASSLQGASSYNEQFF.

The V and J genes are TRBV11-2 and TRBJ2-3; 9 bases fit TRBD1. Germline V CDR1 and CDR2: SGHAT, FQNNGV. CDR3 size: 16 residues. V shed 5 bases, J shed 0 bases, and the junction held 6 bases outside the gene matches. CDR3 sequence reads: CASSARQGGSTDTQYF. In DNA, the CDR3 is TGTGCCAGCAGCGCTAGACAGGGGGGGAGCACAGATACGCAGTATTTT.

The CDR3 DNA follows: TGTGCCAGCAGCTCCGGACAGGTACCTGGGAATCAGCCCCAGCATTTT. Encoded protein: CASSSGQVPGNQPQHF. V is TRBV5-8 and J is TRBJ1-5; 7 bases match TRBD1. CDR1 and CDR2 from the germline V gene are SGHTS and YDEGEE. CDR3 size: 16 residues. The V segment lost 3 bases and the J segment 4 bases; nucleotides outside the gene matches: 10.

V is TRBV4-3 and J is TRBJ1-1; 7 bases align to TRBD1. Germline assignment: CDR1 LGHNA and CDR2 YSLEER. Trimming at V came to 5 bases and at J to 2 bases, leaving 5 bases not matched to a gene. CDR3 size: 14 residues. The DNA of the CDR3 is TGCGCCAGCAGCTACGGGACAGCCAACACTGAAGCTTTCTTT. It encodes CASSYGTANTEAFF.

The CDR3 nucleotides are TGTGCCAGCAGCGAAGGACTAGCGGACTACGAGCAGTACTTC. This translates into CASSEGLADYEQYF. The V and J genes are TRBV9 and TRBJ2-7; 10 nucleotides align to TRBD2. The germline CDR1 and CDR2 sequences are SGDLS and YYNGEE. The J segment lost 3 bases and the V segment lost 3 bases, leaving 3 bases of the junction unmatched. CDR3 length: 14 amino acids.

The rearrangement uses TRBV28 and TRBJ1-2; possibly TRBD1 for D (6 bases). CDR3 length equals 14 residues. Trimming cost V 3 bases and J 6 bases, with 14 bases left between them. CDR1 and CDR2 (germline): MDHEN, SYDVKM. The CDR3 reads CASSLGQGFDGYTF. CDR3 DNA sequence: TGTGCCAGCAGTTTGGGCCAGGGGTTTGATGGCTACACCTTC.

This chain links TRBV6-5 with TRBJ1-2; D might be TRBD1 (5 bases). Trimming removed 8 bases at V and 8 bases at J, with 12 bases between. The CDR3 sequence is 11 residues long. Per germline, CDR1 MNHEY and CDR2 SVGAGI. This CDR3 reads CASGRGYGYTF. The CDR3 DNA reads TGTGCCAGCGGTAGGGGATACGGCTACACCTTC.

This chain connects TRBV7-9 to TRBJ1-1, with D perhaps matching TRBD1 (6 bases). The CDR3 consists of 16 residues. The germline V and J ends were trimmed by 4 bases and 1 base, with 16 bases remaining between them. Germline loops: CDR1 SEHNR, CDR2 FQNEAQ (reference sequence). In DNA form, the CDR3 reads TGTGCCAGCAGCTCAGCTGGGGGAGGGGGGAACACTGAAGCTTTCTTT. Protein product: CASSSAGGGGNTEAFF.

In the case of this clone: This specimen includes other DNA sequences encoding the same CDR3. V is TRBV9 and J is TRBJ2-2; a possible D gene is TRBD1 (6 bases). V was shortened by 0 bases and J by 4 bases, with 10 bases between the two germline ends. The germline CDR1 and CDR2 sequences are SGDLS and YYNGEE. The CDR3 has 15 residues. The CDR3 sequence: CASSVVQGGTGELFF. The CDR3 nucleotides are TGTGCCAGCAGCGTAGTACAGGGTGGCACCGGGGAGCTGTTTTTT.

This clone was picked up a small number of times. The chain links TRBV6-1 to TRBJ2-7; the match to TRBD1 covers 7 bases. The ends lost 2 bases at V and 3 bases at J; junction bases unmatched: 7. The CDR3 consists of 15 residues. CDR1 and CDR2 (germline): MNHNS, SASEGT. CDR3 region: CASSEQAGGNYEQYF. The CDR3, as DNA: TGTGCCAGCAGTGAACAGGCAGGGGGAAACTACGAGCAGTACTTC.

The chain has TRBV5-1 and TRBJ2-1; 16 bases fit TRBD2. The junction had 6 bases not matched to a gene; V was cut back by 2 bases and J by 13 bases. The CDR3 covers 15 residues. Germline V lookup: CDR1 SGHRS, CDR2 YFSETQ. The CDR3 is CASSFGTSGRANQFF. In nucleotides, the CDR3 is TGCGCCAGCAGCTTCGGGACTAGCGGGAGGGCTAACCAGTTCTTC.

The rearrangement links TRBV7-2 to TRBJ1-4; 10 nucleotides align to TRBD1. CDR3 length: 15 amino acids. Per the germline V gene, CDR1 is SGHTA and CDR2 is FQGNSA. The junction had 4 bases not matched to a gene; V was cut back by 6 bases and J by 3 bases. The CDR3 protein is CASRGGTGANEKLFF. The CDR3 DNA is TGTGCCAGCAGGGGTGGGACAGGGGCTAATGAAAAACTGTTTTTT.

The J gene is TRBJ1-2, the V gene TRBV18; D gene uncertain. This CDR3 spans 15 amino acids. The V end was cut by 3 bases, the J end by 0 bases, with 11 bases between. Germline loops: CDR1 KGHSH, CDR2 LQKENI. CDR3 sequence: CASSPAIEANYGYTF. In DNA, the CDR3 is TGTGCCAGCTCACCGGCAATCGAAGCTAACTATGGCTACACCTTC.

In this sample, this clone turned up once. The rearrangement joins TRBV6-5 to TRBJ2-7; no clear D. The germline CDR1 and CDR2 sequences are MNHEY and SVGAGI. Deletions cut 1 base from V and 4 bases from J, with 8 bases between. The CDR3 covers 13 residues. The CDR3 DNA reads as TGTGCCAGCAGTTACTTCGAGGAATACGAGCAGTACTTC. Translating gives CASSYFEEYEQYF.

On this clone itself: The sample contains more than one DNA sequence encoding this CDR3. The chain links TRBV2 to TRBJ1-2; 11 nucleotides line up with TRBD1. CDR1 and CDR2 from the germline V gene are SNHLY and FYNNEI. The CDR3 has 15 residues. J gave up 0 bases and V 3 bases, and 0 bases lay outside the gene matches. The CDR3 is CASSEGQGANYGYTF. CDR3 coding DNA: TGTGCCAGCAGTGAGGGACAGGGGGCTAACTATGGCTACACCTTC.

The chain has TRBV7-3 and TRBJ2-1; D is possibly TRBD2 (6 bases). This CDR3 contains 18 residues. Trimming removed 3 bases at V and 0 bases at J, with 18 bases between. The germline V gene has CDR1 SGHTA and CDR2 FQGTGA. CDR3 in amino acids: CASSLSLGRLRSYNEQFF. CDR3 DNA: TGTGCCAGCAGCTTGAGCTTGGGGAGGTTACGCTCCTACAATGAGCAGTTCTTC.

The CDR3 is CASSLGGSGANVLTF. The DNA for the CDR3 is TGTGCCAGCAGTTTGGGAGGGTCTGGGGCCAACGTCCTGACTTTC. V is TRBV28 and J is TRBJ2-6, with 7 nucleotides matching TRBD2. Looked up from germline, CDR1 is MDHEN and CDR2 is SYDVKM. The CDR3 has 15 amino acids. Germline trimming cut 3 bases from V and 1 base from J; bases unmatched to any gene: 0.

V usage is TRBV5-1 and J usage is TRBJ1-4, with a tentative D call TRBD1 (5 bases). V was pared by 3 bases and J by 2 bases, with 8 bases between. Germline CDR1 is SGHRS and CDR2 is YFSETQ. The CDR3 contains 14 residues. The chain's CDR3 is CASSSDSTNEKLFF. The CDR3, as DNA: TGCGCCAGCAGCTCAGACAGTACTAATGAAAAACTGTTTTTT.

The J gene is TRBJ2-1, the V gene TRBV5-8; 10 bases are a match to TRBD1. V gave up 2 bases and J gave up 6 bases; unmatched junction bases: 17. This CDR3 has 19 residues. Germline V lookup: CDR1 SGHTS, CDR2 YDEGEE. The CDR3 loop reads CASSLSPSRDRGYLNEQFF. The CDR3 coding sequence is TGTGCCAGCAGCTTAAGCCCGTCCCGGGACAGGGGATACCTCAATGAGCAGTTCTTC. Combining the CDR3 with reference TRBV5-8 and TRBJ2-1 gives the whole variable domain EAGVTQSPTHLIKTRGQQATLRCSPISGHTSVYWYQQALGLGLQFLLWYDEGEERNRGNFPPRFSGRQFPNYSSELNVNALELEDSALYLCASSLSPSRDRGYLNEQFFGPGTRLTVL.